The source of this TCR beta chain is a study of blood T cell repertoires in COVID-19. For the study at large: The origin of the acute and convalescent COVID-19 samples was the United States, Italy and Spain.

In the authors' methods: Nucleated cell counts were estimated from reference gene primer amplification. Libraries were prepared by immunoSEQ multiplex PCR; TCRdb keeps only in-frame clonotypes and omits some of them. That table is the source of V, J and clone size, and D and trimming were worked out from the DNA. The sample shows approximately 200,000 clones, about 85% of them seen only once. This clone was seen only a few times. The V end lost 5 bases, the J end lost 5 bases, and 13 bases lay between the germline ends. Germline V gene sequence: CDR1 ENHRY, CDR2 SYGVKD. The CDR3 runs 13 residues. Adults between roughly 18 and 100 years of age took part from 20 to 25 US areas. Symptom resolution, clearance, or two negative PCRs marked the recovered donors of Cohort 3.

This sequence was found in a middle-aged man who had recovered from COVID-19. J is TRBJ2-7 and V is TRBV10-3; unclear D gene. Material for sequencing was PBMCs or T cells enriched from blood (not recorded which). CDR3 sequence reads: CAISLSSEDEQYF. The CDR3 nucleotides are TGTGCCATCAGTTTATCTTCCGAGGACGAGCAGTACTTC.